A selection of T cell receptor beta chains follows, all from one sample in a study of molecular identifiers for immune sequencing clone quantification. TCRdb re-called the PCR reads with MiXCR, one entry per CDR3 protein. The data show about 65,000 distinct CDR3 sequences, around a sixth seen once. Sequencing used naive CD8+ T cells from blood, with Jurkat cell RNA spiked in. All receptors come from a human donor in good health. Some libraries in this study had Jurkat cell RNA spiked in. Both conserved end residues are trimmed from each CDR3.

TRBJ2-7 TRBV4-2 ASSQDLLAGANYEQY
TRBJ2-3 TRBV6-2/TRBV6-3 ASSLTPVRSGSTDTRY
TRBJ2-7 TRBV4-1 ASSQVTGSYEQY
TRBJ2-2 TRBV29-1 SVATTGELF
TRBJ2-1 TRBV29-1 SVKTGRNNEQF
TRBJ2-7 TRBV27 ASSSGYEQY
TRBJ1-5 TRBV5-8 ASQVGDQPQH
TRBJ2-6 TRBV27 ASSLWSGANVLT
TRBJ2-7 TRBV20-1 SASKREGPYEQY
TRBJ2-2 TRBV20-1 SASPPQANTGELF
TRBJ2-1 TRBV6-6 ASSSGRLADYNEQF
TRBJ2-7 TRBV4-1 ASSQQGTGEQY
TRBJ1-2 TRBV24-1 ATSYPGGHGYT
TRBJ1-6 TRBV6-7 ANSYWTANSPLH
TRBJ1-4 TRBV3-1 ASRDTGTDTEKLF
TRBJ1-4 TRBV12-3/TRBV12-4 ASSPRDSGEKLF
TRBJ2-3 TRBV9 ASSNTGLAGESDTQY
TRBJ2-7 TRBV23-1 ASSHKNLSGGSEQY
TRBJ2-7 TRBV7-2 ASSLGVAYEQY
TRBJ1-1 TRBV6-2/TRBV6-3 ASSFDSLLNPMNTEAF
TRBJ1-6 TRBV15 ATSRLAVHNSPLH
TRBJ2-4 TRBV5-4 ASSPLGHHDRGIQY
TRBJ1-5 TRBV4-3 ASSQVRSLNQPQH
TRBJ1-5 TRBV7-9 ASSSMDSEYQPQH
TRBJ1-2 TRBV9 ASSPRQVANYGYT
TRBJ1-2 TRBV12-3/TRBV12-4 ASSETGYGYT
TRBJ2-3 TRBV28 ASSSPLQSDTQY
TRBJ2-7 TRBV5-6 ASSLGGSSYEQY
TRBJ2-7 TRBV28 ASSFAGPYEQY
TRBJ1-2 TRBV20-1 SATLREGHYGYT
TRBJ2-1 TRBV29-1 SVEEGINEQF
TRBJ2-3 TRBV7-9 ASSLALGLDGTDTQY
TRBJ2-3 TRBV7-8 ASSLANEGIHTQY
TRBJ2-1 TRBV29-1 SVEKASFSYNEQF
TRBJ1-1 TRBV5-3 ASSLGVRRTEVF
TRBJ2-2 TRBV7-2 ASSLGGLGQENTGELF
TRBJ2-7 TRBV6-1 ASSERIAYEQY
TRBJ2-1 TRBV4-2 ASRPEERTTNEQF
TRBJ2-3 TRBV15 ATTPPMGDTQY
TRBJ2-2 TRBV29-1 SAAGDTGELF
TRBJ2-1 TRBV7-9 ASSLTTLVTSYNEQF
TRBJ1-2 TRBV6-1 ASSFAGGNYGYT
TRBJ1-1 TRBV4-3 ASSVGLNTEAF
TRBJ2-7 TRBV5-1 ASSFGTGGYEQY
TRBJ2-1 TRBV9 ASSGGTGLSYNEQF
TRBJ2-5 TRBV2 ASEDPSGVQETQY
TRBJ2-5 TRBV9 ASSVEGRYQETQY
TRBJ2-5 TRBV20-1 SARDHREETQY
TRBJ2-3 TRBV28 ASSFRRDGTDTQY
TRBJ2-5 TRBV2 ASSEARGAGETQY
TRBJ1-6 TRBV2 ASNWGLNVGNSPLH
TRBJ1-1 TRBV29-1 SGVTGTEAF
TRBJ2-2 TRBV10-3 AISEPKQNPGELF
TRBJ2-3 TRBV11-2 ASSLHYNRPDTQY
TRBJ2-5 TRBV24-1 ATSDRGGVRETQY
TRBJ2-7 TRBV28 AISGSSYEQY
TRBJ2-7 TRBV7-6 ASSLPQGALYEQY
TRBJ1-1 TRBV20-1 SARDLYGEDTEAF
TRBJ2-1 TRBV29-1 SVGTAKGYNEQF
TRBJ2-7 TRBV20-1 SSPRENLGLSSYEQY